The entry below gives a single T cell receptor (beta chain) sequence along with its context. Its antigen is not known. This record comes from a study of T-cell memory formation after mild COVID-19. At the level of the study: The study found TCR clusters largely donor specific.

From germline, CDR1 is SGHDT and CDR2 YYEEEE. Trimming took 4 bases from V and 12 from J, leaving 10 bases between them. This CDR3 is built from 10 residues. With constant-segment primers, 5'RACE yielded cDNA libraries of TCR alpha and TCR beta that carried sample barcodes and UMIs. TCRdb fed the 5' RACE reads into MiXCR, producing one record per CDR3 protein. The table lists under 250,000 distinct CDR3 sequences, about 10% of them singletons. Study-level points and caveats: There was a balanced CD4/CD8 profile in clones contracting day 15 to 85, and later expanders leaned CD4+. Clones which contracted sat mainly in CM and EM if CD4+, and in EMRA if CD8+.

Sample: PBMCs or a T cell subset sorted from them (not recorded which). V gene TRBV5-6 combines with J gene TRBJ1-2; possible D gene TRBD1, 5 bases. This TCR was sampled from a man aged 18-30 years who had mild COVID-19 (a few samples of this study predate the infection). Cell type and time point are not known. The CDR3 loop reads CASSGAGHTF. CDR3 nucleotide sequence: TGTGCCAGCAGCGGTGCGGGACACACCTTC.